The source of this TCR beta chain is a study of identical twins (dated by TCRdb to the mid-2010s). Background for the entire study: The study deep-sequenced TCR alpha and beta repertoires from monozygotic twins, unrelated adults of various ages and cord blood to test whether fetal clonotypes persist. Replicate twin experiments were performed at different times using different library preparation protocols to rule out contamination. Summary of the overall study and its limitations: Zero-insertion analyses could be partly confounded by invariant T cells such as MAIT and iNKT, though diverse VJ usage argued against such confounding for most clonotypes. In beta out-of-frame sequences, excess twin sharing was weaker, because having fewer shared sequences lowered the signal-to-noise ratio. Conclusions relied on cross-sectional statistical analysis, since the same donors could not be followed over many years. Out-of-frame TCR alpha sequences shared between twins showed an excess of low generation-probability sequences compared with coincidental sharing between unrelated individuals. Abundant cord blood beta clonotypes had fewer insertions, young adult naive repertoires showed a similar but weaker trend, and memory repertoires showed no such trend. In monozygotic twins, out-of-frame TCR alpha sharing was systematically underestimated by recombination models, although the models agreed with sharing between unrelated individuals.

This clonotype was observed a handful of times. What this receptor recognizes is not known. No much larger clone exists at a distance of one base, and base qualities are not known. Library creation used 5' RACE. TCRdb lists the instrument as Illumina HiSeq 2000. A universal primer binding site was added through template switching, and the final cDNA carried a unique molecular identifier so that TCR cDNA molecules could be counted accurately. Specific primers in the conserved constant-segment region were used to synthesize first-strand cDNA for the TCR alpha and beta chains. To control for contamination, every cDNA library carried two barcodes: a SMART-Mk sample barcode plus Illumina barcodes. Two successive PCR steps introduced TruSeq adapter sequences along with Illumina sample barcodes. The TCR alpha and beta cDNA libraries were sequenced on the Illumina HiSeq platform using custom primers. Turning to the authors' computational methods: Unique molecular identifiers were extracted from raw reads with MiGEC, and CDR3 positions were determined with MiXCR. For each individual, recombination models were inferred using an EM algorithm with the repgenHMM and IGoR tools. The analysis of shared clonotypes was done with the tcR package in R, with sharing normalized by the product of cloneset sizes. To study raw recombination free of thymic and clonal selection effects, out-of-frame nonproductive sequences were analyzed. In TCRdb, the public reads were trimmed at Q25 with fastp and aligned with MiXCR, with productive beta chains retained. Rows merge per CDR3 protein into single entries with the most common DNA and genes. These V and J calls rely on TCRdb rather than the paper's analysis. In this sample the table shows some 240,000 distinct CDR3 sequences, over 9.5% of which occur a single time. More than 8.5% of the sample belongs to the ten largest clones.

The CDR3, from cysteine to phenylalanine, totals 15 residues. Of all the DNA, just the CDR3 is kept, 45 bases in frame from base 1. The germline V gene encodes CDR1 MNHEY and CDR2 SVGEGT. At the junction V is shortened by 4 bases and J by 3 bases, with 13 bases in between. All donors were healthy Caucasians. Using Miltenyi CD45RO+ enrichment and human naive T-cell isolation kits, memory (CD45RO+) and naive T cells were isolated from PBMC. Sequencing was done on a sample of memory T cells sorted from blood. The sample's cell subset or site label, in plain terms: CD45RO+ enriched T cells. The sequence was obtained from a man aged 50-60 years in good health. The rearrangement joined TRBV6-2 or TRBV6-3 to TRBJ1-3, and possibly TRBD1, on 6 matching bases. The CDR3 region: CASSSAGADGNTIYF. The base sequence is TGTGCCAGCAGTTCAGCAGGGGCGGATGGAAACACCATATATTTT.